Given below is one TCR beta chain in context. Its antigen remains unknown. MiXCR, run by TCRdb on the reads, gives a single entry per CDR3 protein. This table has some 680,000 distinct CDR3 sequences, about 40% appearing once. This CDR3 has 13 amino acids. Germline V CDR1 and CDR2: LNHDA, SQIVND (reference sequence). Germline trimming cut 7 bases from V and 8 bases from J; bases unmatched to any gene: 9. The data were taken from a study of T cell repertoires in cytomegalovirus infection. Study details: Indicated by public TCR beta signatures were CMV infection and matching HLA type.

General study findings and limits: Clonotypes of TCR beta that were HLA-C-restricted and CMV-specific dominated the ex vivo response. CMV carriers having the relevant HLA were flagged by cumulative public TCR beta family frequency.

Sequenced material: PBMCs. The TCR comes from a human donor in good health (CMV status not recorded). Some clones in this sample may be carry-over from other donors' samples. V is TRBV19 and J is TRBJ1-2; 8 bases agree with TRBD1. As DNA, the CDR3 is TGTGCCAGTAATCCCGGGACAGGAAGCGGCTACACCTTC. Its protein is CASNPGTGSGYTF. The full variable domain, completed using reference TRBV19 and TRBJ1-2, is DGGITQSPKYLFRKEGQNVTLSCEQNLNHDAMYWYRQDPGQGLRLIYYSQIVNDFQKGDIAEGYSVSREKKESFPLTVTSAQKNPTAFYLCASNPGTGSGYTFGSGTRLTVV.